The 21 T cell receptor beta chains below were found in one sample sequenced in a study of beta chain features in type 1 diabetes. Every bit of the isolated RNA underwent reverse transcription, so sequencing read expressed TCRB transcripts. Assay used: immunoSEQ multiplex PCR; TCRdb lists only in-frame clones, some missing. The data hold some 500,000 clones, with over 9.5% observed a single time. Material: naive CD4+ T cells from blood. Receptors originate from a woman aged 18-30 years in good health.

The chain recombines TRBV7-8 with TRBJ2-7; D may be TRBD1 or TRBD2 (6 bases each). The CDR3 is 14 amino acids. Germline-derived CDR1 and CDR2 are SGHVS and FQNEAQ. V lost 4 bases to trimming and J lost 3 bases, with 13 bases between them. Here the CDR3 reads CASSSRDTYYEQYF. CDR3 coding DNA: TGTGCCAGCAGCTCGCGGGACACCTACTACGAGCAGTACTTC.

This clone was observed at least ten times. The V and J genes are TRBV29-1 and TRBJ2-1; perhaps TRBD2 as D (5 bases). Deletions cut 5 bases from V and 10 bases from J, with 6 bases between. This CDR3 spans 9 amino acids. The germline V gene encodes CDR1 SQVTM and CDR2 ANQGSEA. CDR3 DNA sequence: TGCAGCGTTAGAGGGGAGCAGTTCTTC. Protein: CSVRGEQFF.

The chain couples TRBV4-1 to TRBJ2-5, with no clear D. The CDR3 has 13 amino acids. Trimming pared 1 base from V and 5 bases from J, leaving 8 bases between. Per the germline V gene, CDR1 is MGHRA and CDR2 is YSYEKL. The CDR3 here is CASSQVQSETQYF. The CDR3 nucleotides are TGCGCCAGCAGCCAAGTTCAGTCGGAGACCCAGTACTTC.

The rearrangement joins TRBV28 to TRBJ1-2; weak D call: TRBD1 (5 bases). The CDR3 length is 13 residues. The germline gives CDR1 MDHEN, CDR2 SYDVKM. V was pared by 8 bases and J by 5 bases, with 15 bases between. CDR3 nucleotide sequence: TGTGCCAGCGGAGACACAGGCCTTTATGGCTACACCTTC. The encoded protein is CASGDTGLYGYTF.

The chain couples TRBV4-2 to TRBJ2-7; 8 bases align to TRBD2. There are 15 residues in the CDR3. Germline lookup yields CDR1 LGHNA and CDR2 YNFKEQ. V lost 0 bases to trimming and J lost 5 bases; unmatched junction nucleotides: 6. The CDR3 DNA sequence: TGTGCCAGCAGCCAAGAGGCCGGGAGGGCCAACGAGCAGTACTTC. Its translation is CASSQEAGRANEQYF.

The chain links TRBV29-1 to TRBJ2-7; the D gene is possibly TRBD1 (5 bases). CDR3 length: 18 amino acids. In germline, CDR1 is SQVTM, CDR2 ANQGSEA. For the CDR3, the DNA is TGCAGCTTTGAAGACTTACTCAGGGTTAATCGCTACTACTACGAGCAGTACGTC. This translates into CSFEDLLRVNRYYYEQYV.

CDR3 nucleotides: TGTGCCAGCACCCTTGCAGGGATAGGGTATGGCTACACCTTC. Translation: CASTLAGIGYGYTF. The genes are TRBV5-4 and TRBJ1-2; possible D gene TRBD1, 5 bases. This CDR3 contains 14 residues. Germline V gene sequence: CDR1 SGHNT, CDR2 YYREEE (reference sequence). The V end was cut by 6 bases, the J end by 5 bases, with 17 bases between.

This clone showed up just a few times. In DNA, the CDR3 is TGCGCCAGCAGCCCACAGGGTGGTGGTATAATGAATGAAAAACTGTTTTTT. It codes for CASSPQGGGIMNEKLFF. This sequence joins TRBV4-3 and TRBJ1-4; a weak D match, TRBD1 (6 bases). The CDR3 is made up of 17 amino acids. The V end was cut by 4 bases, the J end by 5 bases, with 20 bases between. CDR1 and CDR2 from the germline V gene are LGHNA and YSLEER.

A few counts support this clone. The genes are TRBV28 and TRBJ1-2; tentatively, D is TRBD1 (6 bases). V lost 6 bases, J lost 5 bases, and 13 bases lay in between. The CDR3 length is 13 residues. Looked up from germline, CDR1 is MDHEN and CDR2 is SYDVKM. The CDR3, as DNA: TGTGCCAGCAGCCCAGGGGATGGGTATGGCTACACCTTC. Residues: CASSPGDGYGYTF.

This clone was seen more than once but under ten times. This chain connects TRBV5-1 to TRBJ2-3; D ambiguous. The germline V and J ends were trimmed by 2 bases and 2 bases, with 9 bases remaining between them. This CDR3 contains 14 residues. Looked up from germline, CDR1 is SGHRS and CDR2 is YFSETQ. CDR3 nucleotide sequence: TGCGCCAGCAGCTTAGGCCGGAACACAGATACGCAGTATTTT. This gives the protein CASSLGRNTDTQYF.

This clone appeared a few times. The chain joins TRBV5-1 to TRBJ2-6, with a weak D call TRBD1 (6 bases). Germline V gives CDR1 SGHRS, CDR2 YFSETQ. There are 17 residues in the CDR3. Trimming took 4 bases from V and 2 from J, leaving 16 bases between them. CDR3 nucleotide sequence: TGCGCCAGCAGCGCAAGACCGGGGACAACTGGGGCCAACGTCCTGACTTTC. Translation: CASSARPGTTGANVLTF.

The V call is TRBV29-1, the J call TRBJ2-1; D possibly uses TRBD1 or TRBD2 (6 bases each). Trimming took 4 bases from V and 5 from J, leaving 15 bases between them. The CDR3 contains 14 residues. CDR1 and CDR2 (germline): SQVTM, ANQGSEA. CDR3 in DNA: TGCAGCGTTGGGGGGGCTACTAAAAACAATGAGCAGTTCTTC. Its protein product is CSVGGATKNNEQFF.

This clone has a handful of counts. J is TRBJ2-3 and V is TRBV4-3; D might be TRBD2 (5 bases). There are 17 residues in the CDR3. Trimming shortened V by 0 bases and J by 4 bases, and 17 bases separated the two germline ends. The germline gives CDR1 LGHNA, CDR2 YSLEER. The CDR3 DNA sequence: TGCGCCAGCAGCCAAGAACTTCTAGCCAGAGTGTCAGATACGCAGTATTTT. Translating it yields CASSQELLARVSDTQYF.

This clone was detected a few times. The chain's CDR3 is CASNSYSDPYEQYF. For the CDR3, the DNA is TGTGCCAGCAACTCTTACTCGGACCCCTACGAGCAGTACTTC. The gene calls are TRBV7-9 and TRBJ2-7; D is uncertain. V shed 7 bases and J shed 2 bases, with 15 bases lying between them. The CDR3 spans 14 residues. The germline CDR1 and CDR2 sequences are SEHNR and FQNEAQ (reference sequence). Full variable domain (outside the CDR3, taken from reference TRBV7-9 and TRBJ2-7): DTGVSQNPRHKITKRGQNVTFRCDPISEHNRLYWYRQTLGQGPEFLTYFQNEAQLEKSRLLSDRFSAERPKGSFSTLEIQRTEQGDSAMYLCASNSYSDPYEQYFGPGTRLTVT.

V usage is TRBV18 and J usage is TRBJ2-3, with D possibly TRBD1 on 7 matching bases. The CDR3 spans 15 residues. The V and J ends lost 3 bases and 4 bases respectively, with 14 bases between them. Germline values: CDR1 KGHSH, CDR2 LQKENI. CDR3 amino acids: CASSPAGQRADTQYF. The CDR3 nucleotides are TGTGCCAGCTCACCGGCGGGACAGAGGGCAGATACGCAGTATTTT.

This sequence joins TRBV2 and TRBJ2-3, with TRBD2 matching 8 bases. Germline CDR1 reads SNHLY; CDR2 reads FYNNEI. Trimming took 11 bases from V and 2 from J; bases not matched to a gene: 3. This CDR3 has 12 residues. DNA of the CDR3: TGTGCCGGTAGCGGGGCCACAGATACGCAGTATTTT. This encodes CAGSGATDTQYF.

The chain links TRBV15 to TRBJ2-5, with D maybe TRBD1 (7 bases). CDR1 and CDR2 (germline): LNHNV, YYDKDF (reference sequence). This CDR3 comprises 13 residues. V was pared by 2 bases and J by 4 bases, with 8 bases between. The CDR3 here is CATSRQGGETQYF. The CDR3 DNA reads as TGTGCCACCAGCAGACAGGGGGGAGAGACCCAGTACTTC.

This sequence joins TRBV7-9 and TRBJ2-6, with no clear D. The V and J ends lost 6 bases and 0 bases respectively, with 15 bases between them. The V gene's germline CDR1 is SEHNR and CDR2 FQNEAQ (reference sequence). The CDR3 covers 17 residues. The chain's CDR3 is CASSPLDGASGANVLTF. In DNA, the CDR3 is TGTGCCAGCAGTCCCCTGGACGGTGCCTCTGGGGCCAACGTCCTGACTTTC.

The table lists this clone with a few counts. One junction end disagrees with the germline gene, perhaps due to a read error. This chain joins TRBV7-9 and TRBJ2-7; 11 nucleotides agree with TRBD2. The CDR3 totals 18 residues. Germline V lookup: CDR1 SEHNR, CDR2 FQNEAQ (reference sequence). CDR3 sequence (DNA): TGCGCCAGCAGCTTAAGAGCGGCTAGCGGGAGGACGGACTACGAGCAGTACTTC. It yields the protein CASSLRAASGRTDYEQYF.

This chain links TRBV2 with TRBJ2-5; D is unclear. Trimming pared 6 bases from V and 5 bases from J, leaving 10 bases between. The CDR3 covers 12 residues. Germline CDR1 SNHLY, CDR2 FYNNEI. Written as DNA, the CDR3 is TGTGCCAGCAGCGAACTGCGGGAGACCCAGTACTTC. It specifies CASSELRETQYF.

The CDR3 DNA is TGCGCCAGCAGCCAAGATCTTGGGGCCTGGGATCGTAATGAAAAACTGTTTTTT. Translating it yields CASSQDLGAWDRNEKLFF. This rearrangement joins TRBV4-3 to TRBJ1-4; a possible D gene is TRBD1 (5 bases). The germline V gene has CDR1 LGHNA and CDR2 YSLEER. V lost 0 bases and J lost 4, with 18 bases in between. CDR3 length: 18 residues.